Listed here are 16 T cell receptor beta chains from one sample, sequenced in a study of cytomegalovirus exposure and HLA in healthy donors. PCR was performed using 60 Vbeta and 13 Jbeta primers. The repertoire was sequenced with immunoSEQ multiplex PCR; TCRdb's copy has only in-frame clones and lacks some. This sample yields about 140,000 clones, of which 79% are seen a single time; more than 0.95% belongs to the top ten. Sequenced sample: PBMCs. These receptors were taken from a man between 18 and 29 years old in good health and CMV-seronegative.

This clone occurred a few times. The chain carries TRBV5-6 and TRBJ2-5; TRBD2 matches 8 bases. CDR3 length equals 16 residues. V trimming: 3 bases; J trimming: 5 bases; junction bases outside the gene matches: 12. The germline V gene has CDR1 SGHDT and CDR2 YYEEEE. The chain's CDR3 is CASSYAGRAVVETQYF. CDR3 DNA: TGTGCCAGCAGCTACGCCGGGAGGGCGGTAGTGGAGACCCAGTACTTC.

The chain joins TRBV5-1 to TRBJ1-4; TRBD1 agrees at 8 bases. The J segment lost 6 bases and the V segment lost 0 bases, leaving 1 base of the junction unmatched. The CDR3 spans 14 residues. CDR1 is SGHRS, CDR2 YFSETQ, per germline. The DNA for the CDR3 is TGCGCCAGCAGCTTGGCAGGGGGCGATGAAAAACTGTTTTTT. Its translation: CASSLAGGDEKLFF. The full variable domain, its missing parts supplied by reference TRBV5-1 and TRBJ1-4, is KAGVTQTPRYLIKTRGQQVTLSCSPISGHRSVSWYQQTPGQGLQFLFEYFSETQRNKGNFPGRFSGRQFSNSRSEMNVSTLELGDSALYLCASSLAGGDEKLFFGSGTQLSVL.

The V gene is TRBV10-3, the J gene TRBJ2-3; possibly TRBD2 for D (7 bases). V shed 0 bases and J shed 3 bases, with 16 bases lying between them. In germline, CDR1 is ENHRY, CDR2 SYGVKD. The CDR3 totals 17 residues. DNA for the CDR3: TGTGCCATCAGTGAGTCTTCGGGGGGCGATCTGACAGATACGCAGTATTTT. Translated, it gives CAISESSGGDLTDTQYF.

The rearrangement joins TRBV19 to TRBJ1-2, with a weak D call TRBD1 (5 bases). CDR1 is LNHDA, CDR2 SQIVND, per germline (reference sequence). The CDR3 spans 14 residues. V was clipped by 2 bases and J by 3 bases, with 10 bases between them. The CDR3 nucleotides are TGTGCCAGTAGTATAAACGGCAGGGACTATGGCTACACCTTC. This codes for CASSINGRDYGYTF. Filled out from reference TRBV19 and TRBJ1-2, the complete variable domain reads DGGITQSPKYLFRKEGQNVTLSCEQNLNHDAMYWYRQDPGQGLRLIYYSQIVNDFQKGDIAEGYSVSREKKESFPLTVTSAQKNPTAFYLCASSINGRDYGYTFGSGTRLTVV.

The V gene is TRBV15, the J gene TRBJ1-5; D unclear. The CDR3 spans 13 residues. Trimming cost V 1 base and J 7 bases, with 8 bases left between them. In germline, CDR1 is LNHNV, CDR2 YYDKDF (reference sequence). The DNA of the CDR3 is TGTGCCACCAGCAGAGCAGTCGCCCAGCCCCAGCATTTT. As protein: CATSRAVAQPQHF.

The table lists this clone with a few counts. The chain uses TRBV6-1 and TRBJ2-7, with D possibly TRBD1 on 6 matching bases. V lost 6 bases and J lost 6, with 15 bases in between. CDR1 is MNHNS and CDR2 is SASEGT in the germline V gene. CDR3 size: 13 residues. The CDR3 nucleotides read TGTGCCAGCAGAGAGACAGGACCTCGCGAGCAGTACTTC. It codes for CASRETGPREQYF.

The V gene is TRBV28, the J gene TRBJ1-5; unclear D gene. V was clipped by 8 bases and J by 4 bases, with 21 bases between them. The germline V gene encodes CDR1 MDHEN and CDR2 SYDVKM. The CDR3 has 16 residues. The DNA of the CDR3 is TGTGCCAGCCTTACCGGATGGATCGGGAAGAATCAGCCCCAGCATTTT. It specifies CASLTGWIGKNQPQHF.

The chain has TRBV4-3 and TRBJ1-6; 7 bases are shared with TRBD1. Germline V gene lookup returns CDR1 LGHNA and CDR2 YSLEER. V was pared by 0 bases and J by 8 bases, with 7 bases of the junction left unmatched. This CDR3 contains 16 residues. CDR3 nucleotide sequence: TGCGCCAGCAGCCAAGACCTAACAGGGGATTATTCACCCCTCCACTTT. Protein: CASSQDLTGDYSPLHF.

The rearrangement uses TRBV5-1 and TRBJ2-7, with TRBD1 matching 7 bases. The CDR3 is made up of 14 amino acids. Germline V gene sequence: CDR1 SGHRS, CDR2 YFSETQ. After removal of 0 bases from V and 3 bases from J, the junction contained 3 bases not matched to a gene. The chain's CDR3 is CASSLAYRGYEQYF. CDR3 sequence (DNA): TGCGCCAGCAGCTTGGCCTACAGGGGCTACGAGCAGTACTTC.

This clone was detected only a few times. This sequence joins TRBV27 and TRBJ2-1; TRBD2 might be the D (5 bases). Deletions cut 2 bases from V and 0 bases from J, with 8 bases between. Germline loops: CDR1 MNHEY, CDR2 SMNVEV (reference sequence). This CDR3 contains 15 residues. CDR3 sequence (DNA): TGTGCCAGCAGTTTAGTAACTAGCTCCTACAATGAGCAGTTCTTC. Encoded protein: CASSLVTSSYNEQFF.

V is TRBV7-9 and J is TRBJ1-1; possibly TRBD1 for D (6 bases). V was cut by 1 base and J by 1 base, with 13 bases left in between. CDR1 and CDR2 from the germline V gene are SEHNR and FQNEAQ (reference sequence). The CDR3 sequence is 16 residues long. This CDR3 reads CASSLEFGQPNTEAFF. For the CDR3, the DNA is TGTGCCAGCAGCTTAGAATTTGGACAGCCGAACACTGAAGCTTTCTTT.

The genes are TRBV19 and TRBJ2-2, with D possibly matching TRBD1 (5 bases). Germline assignment: CDR1 LNHDA and CDR2 SQIVND (reference sequence). Deletions cut 3 bases from V and 7 bases from J, with 9 bases between. The CDR3 covers 13 residues. The CDR3 region is CASSIYRGGELFF. As DNA, the CDR3 is TGTGCCAGTAGTATCTATAGGGGCGGGGAGCTGTTTTTT.

V gene TRBV4-3 combines with J gene TRBJ2-7; no clear D. There are 16 residues in the CDR3. Germline CDR1 and CDR2: LGHNA and YSLEER. V was trimmed by 3 bases and J by 1 base, leaving 16 bases between them. CDR3 in amino acids: CASSQAHRSPSYEQYF. CDR3 bases: TGCGCCAGCAGCCAGGCCCATCGTAGCCCTTCCTACGAGCAGTACTTC.

This clone was seen only once. The V gene is TRBV6-4, the J gene TRBJ1-2, with 8 bases identical to TRBD1. CDR3 length: 18 residues. Germline CDR1 reads MRHNA; CDR2 reads SNTAGT. V gave up 5 bases and J gave up 0 bases; unmatched junction bases: 14. DNA for the CDR3: TGTGCCAGCAGTCCCATTACCCTCCAGACAGGGGCTAACTATGGCTACACCTTC. Translated, it gives CASSPITLQTGANYGYTF.

V gene TRBV5-6 combines with J gene TRBJ1-1, with 10 bases lining up with TRBD1. Germline V gene sequence: CDR1 SGHDT, CDR2 YYEEEE. J lost 1 base, V lost 0 bases, and 9 bases had no gene match. This CDR3 contains 18 residues. The CDR3 sequence: CASSLVGQGLIWNTEAFF. The CDR3, as DNA: TGTGCCAGCAGCTTGGTGGGACAGGGGTTGATCTGGAACACTGAAGCTTTCTTT.

V is TRBV6-1 and J is TRBJ1-3, with TRBD1 as a possible D gene (6 bases). The germline V and J ends were trimmed by 2 bases and 3 bases, with 11 bases remaining between them. The CDR3 is 15 residues long. Per germline, CDR1 MNHNS and CDR2 SASEGT. CDR3 coding DNA: TGTGCCAGCAGTGAAAGGGGGGGTGGTGGAAACACCATATATTTT. This codes for CASSERGGGGNTIYF.